The T cell receptor beta chain under discussion was sequenced for a study of blood T cell repertoires in COVID-19. Across the study: Acute and convalescent COVID-19 samples came from the United States, Italy and Spain. PBMCs, B-cell-depleted T cells, or T cells were the source of the cDNA or gDNA that made up the material.

The CDR3 has 14 amino acids. Germline CDR1 DFQATT, CDR2 SNEGSKA (reference sequence). Unmatched junction bases numbered 8, after V lost 3 bases and J lost 4 bases. Study processing details: Reference gene primer amplification gave nucleated cell count estimates. TCRdb keeps only in-frame clones here, not all; method: immunoSEQ multiplex PCR. The V and J calls and clone size were taken over from that table, and D and trimming were inferred from the DNA. The sample gives approximately 200,000 clones, about 88% of which show up once; around 1.1% is in the top ten. The J gene is TRBJ1-2, the V gene TRBV20-1, with 7 nucleotides matching TRBD1. This TCR derives from a man aged 30 to 45 with acute or convalescent COVID-19. Sequenced: peripheral blood. This chain's CDR3 is CSASADPGGYGYTF. DNA of the CDR3: TGCAGTGCTAGTGCGGACCCAGGGGGCTATGGCTACACCTTC.